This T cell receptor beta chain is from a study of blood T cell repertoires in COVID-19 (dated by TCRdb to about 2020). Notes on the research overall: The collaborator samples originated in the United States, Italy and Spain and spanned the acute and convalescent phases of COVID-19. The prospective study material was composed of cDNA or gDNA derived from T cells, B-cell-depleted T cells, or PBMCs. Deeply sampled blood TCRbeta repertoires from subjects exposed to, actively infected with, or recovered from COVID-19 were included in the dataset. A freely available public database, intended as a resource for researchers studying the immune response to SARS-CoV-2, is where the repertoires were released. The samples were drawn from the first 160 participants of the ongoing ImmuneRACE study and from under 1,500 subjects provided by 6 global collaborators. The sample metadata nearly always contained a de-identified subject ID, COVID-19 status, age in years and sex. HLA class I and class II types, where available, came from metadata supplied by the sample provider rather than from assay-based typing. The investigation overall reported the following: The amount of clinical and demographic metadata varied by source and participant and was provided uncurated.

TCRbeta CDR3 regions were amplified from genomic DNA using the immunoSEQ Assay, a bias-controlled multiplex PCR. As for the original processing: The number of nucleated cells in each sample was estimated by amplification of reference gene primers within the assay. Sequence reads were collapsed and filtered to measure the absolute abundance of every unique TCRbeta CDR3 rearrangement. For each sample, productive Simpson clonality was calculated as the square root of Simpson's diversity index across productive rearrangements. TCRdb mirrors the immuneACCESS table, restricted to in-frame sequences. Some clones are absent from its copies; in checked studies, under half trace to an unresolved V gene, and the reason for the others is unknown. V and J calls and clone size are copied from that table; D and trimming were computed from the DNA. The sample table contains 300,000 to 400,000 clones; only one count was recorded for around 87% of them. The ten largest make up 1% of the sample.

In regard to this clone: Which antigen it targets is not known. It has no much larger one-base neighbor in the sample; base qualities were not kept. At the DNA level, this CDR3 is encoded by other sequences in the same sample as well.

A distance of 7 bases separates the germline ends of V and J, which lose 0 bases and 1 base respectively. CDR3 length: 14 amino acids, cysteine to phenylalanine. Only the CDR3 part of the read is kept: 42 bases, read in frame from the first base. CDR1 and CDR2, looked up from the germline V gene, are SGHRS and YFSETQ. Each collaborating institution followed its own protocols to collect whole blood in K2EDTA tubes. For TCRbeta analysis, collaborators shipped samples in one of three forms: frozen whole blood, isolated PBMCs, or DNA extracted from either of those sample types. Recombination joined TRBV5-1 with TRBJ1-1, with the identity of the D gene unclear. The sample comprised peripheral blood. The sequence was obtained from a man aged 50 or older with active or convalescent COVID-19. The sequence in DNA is TGCGCCAGCAGCTTGGTCCCCGGGAACACTGAAGCTTTCTTT. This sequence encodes CASSLVPGNTEAFF.